This T cell receptor (beta chain) comes out of a study of cytomegalovirus exposure and HLA in healthy donors. Study-wide results and caveats: Most TCR beta V segments were productive about 87% or about 30% of the time in an earlier analysis.

The PCR had 60 Vbeta and 13 Jbeta primers. Using immunoSEQ multiplex PCR, the repertoire was profiled, and TCRdb retains in-frame clones only, with some absent. The sample has more than 140,000 clones, 55% to 70% seen once. A single count supports this clone. Antigen unknown. Unmatched junction bases numbered 5, after V lost 0 bases and J lost 4 bases. CDR1 is SEHNR and CDR2 is FQNEAQ in the germline V gene (reference sequence). This CDR3 comprises 16 residues. The sequenced sample was PBMCs. The chain has TRBV7-9 and TRBJ2-1; the match to TRBD2 covers 8 bases. The clonotype comes from a woman aged 25 to 39 in good health and CMV-seropositive. The CDR3 spells CASSLAAGGSYNEQFF. DNA of the CDR3: TGTGCCAGCAGCTTAGCCGCGGGAGGATCGTACAATGAGCAGTTCTTC.